This T cell receptor beta chain emerged from a study of shared clonotypes between healthy human individuals. Study observations and caveats: Sorted-subset samples were not fully sequenced, rarefaction indicated. Shared across a few donors were roughly 4.7% of the naive CD4 clonotypes. Estimated richness values were generally larger in naive subsets than in memory subsets.

The authors' processing: There were no quality scores in the junction-only immunoSEQ sequences, so filtering differed. TCRdb keeps only in-frame clones here, not all; method: immunoSEQ multiplex PCR. The DNA gave D and trimming, while V, J and clone size come from that table. The data hold about 2.1 million clones, with roughly 93% observed a single time. Looked up from germline, CDR1 is SNHLY and CDR2 is FYNNEI. CDR3 size: 18 residues. Trimming left V 5 bases short and J 0 bases short, with 23 bases between. Comments on this clone: Its antigen is as yet unknown.

Positive CCR7 selection of CD45RO-negative cells yielded the naive CD8 cells, and terminally differentiated effector memory CD45RA+ cells were excluded. The genes are TRBV2 and TRBJ2-7; D is perhaps TRBD2 (6 bases). Sequencing was carried out using naive CD8+ T cells from PBMCs. The clonotype was recovered from a man younger than 35 in good health. Some clones in this sample may be carry-over from other donors' samples. The CDR3 bases are TGTGCCAGCAGTCGCCATGGACCCTTTGGAGGGAGCTCCTACGAGCAGTACTTC. Translated: CASSRHGPFGGSSYEQYF.